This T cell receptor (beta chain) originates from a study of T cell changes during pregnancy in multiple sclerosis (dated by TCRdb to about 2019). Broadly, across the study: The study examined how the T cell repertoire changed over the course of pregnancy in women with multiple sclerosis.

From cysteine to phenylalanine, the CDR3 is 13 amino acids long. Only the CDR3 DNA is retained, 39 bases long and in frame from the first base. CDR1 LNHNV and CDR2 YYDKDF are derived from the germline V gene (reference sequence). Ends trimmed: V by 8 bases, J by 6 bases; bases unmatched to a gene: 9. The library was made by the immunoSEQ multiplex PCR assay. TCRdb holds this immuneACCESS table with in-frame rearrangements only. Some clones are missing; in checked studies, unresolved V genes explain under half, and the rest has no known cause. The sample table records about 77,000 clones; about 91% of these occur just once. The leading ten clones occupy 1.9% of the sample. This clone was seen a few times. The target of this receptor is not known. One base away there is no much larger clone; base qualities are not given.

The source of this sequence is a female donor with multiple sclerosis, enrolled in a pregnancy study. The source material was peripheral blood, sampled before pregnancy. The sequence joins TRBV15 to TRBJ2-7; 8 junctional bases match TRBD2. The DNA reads TGTGCCACCGGACCGCGGGGGGAAGGCGAGCAGTACTTC. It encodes CATGPRGEGEQYF.